The rows below give T cell receptor beta chains drawn from one sample of a study of shared clonotypes between healthy human individuals. Assay: immunoSEQ multiplex PCR; the TCRdb copy retains only in-frame clones and omits some. The sample includes approximately 1,000,000 clones, approximately 75% of them seen just once. Sequenced: memory CD4+ T cells from PBMCs. The source is a man aged 18 to 30 in good health. Some clones in this sample may be carry-over from other donors' samples. Both conserved end residues are part of each CDR3. The D gene is left open where the match is weak. Clone size is stated in some rows and not others, as once, few, many or a class when expanded.

15	TRBD2	TRBJ2-1	few	TRBV5-1	CASSLELAGGNEQFF	TGCGCCAGCAGCTTGGAGCTAGCGGGAGGAAATGAGCAGTTCTTC
16	TRBD2	TRBJ2-1	NA	TRBV6-4	CASSEAGTSGSYEQFF	TGTGCCAGCAGTGAGGCCGGGACTAGCGGGAGCTATGAGCAGTTCTTC
14	NA	TRBJ1-2	NA	TRBV10-1	CASSVGDRYYGYTF	TGCGCCAGCAGTGTCGGGGACCGATACTATGGCTACACCTTC
14	NA	TRBJ2-7	NA	TRBV5-1	CASSLPDRRDEQYF	TGCGCCAGCAGCTTACCGGACAGGAGGGACGAGCAGTACTTC
18	TRBD1	TRBJ1-5	NA	TRBV7-9	CASSLGPGQGARDQPQHF	TGTGCCAGCAGCTTAGGCCCGGGACAGGGGGCGCGTGATCAGCCCCAGCATTTT
15	NA	TRBJ2-7	NA	TRBV6-1	CASSAWDTASYEQYF	TGTGCCAGCAGTGCTTGGGACACTGCATCCTACGAGCAGTACTTC
15	NA	TRBJ1-3	NA	TRBV5-1	CASSSVGSSGNTIYF	TGCGCCAGCAGTTCGGTGGGCTCCTCTGGAAACACCATATATTTT
17	TRBD2	TRBJ2-3	NA	TRBV7-9	CASTKGVGRASTDTQYF	TGTGCCAGCACCAAAGGAGTCGGGAGGGCTAGCACAGATACGCAGTATTTT
15	NA	TRBJ1-5	NA	TRBV28	CASSSGVRGNQPRHF	TGTGCCAGCAGTTCCGGGGTTCGTGGCAATCAGCCCCGGCATTTT
13	NA	TRBJ1-1	NA	TRBV5-1	CASSLGINTEAFF	TGCGCCAGCAGCTTGGGCATTAACACTGAAGCTTTCTTT
17	TRBD2	TRBJ2-3	NA	TRBV7-2	CASSLGASSGVQDTQYF	TGTGCCAGCAGCTTAGGAGCTTCTAGCGGGGTTCAAGATACGCAGTATTTT
14	NA	TRBJ1-1	NA	TRBV4-3	CASSQVAGPSEAFF	TGCGCCAGCAGCCAAGTTGCCGGGCCCTCCGAAGCTTTCTTT
15	TRBD2	TRBJ2-3	NA	TRBV6-5	CASSYTGLAPDTQYF	TGTGCCAGCAGTTACACGGGACTAGCCCCAGATACGCAGTATTTT
14	NA	TRBJ1-1	NA	TRBV11-2	CASSLGRGNTEAFF	TGTGCCAGCAGCTTAGGACGGGGGAACACTGAAGCTTTCTTT
14	TRBD1	TRBJ2-7	NA	TRBV19	CASSPTGTGYEQYF	TGTGCCAGTAGTCCTACCGGGACAGGCTACGAGCAGTACTTC
14	TRBD2	TRBJ2-5	NA	TRBV2	CASSGLAAQETQYF	TGTGCCAGCAGTGGACTAGCGGCCCAAGAGACCCAGTACTTC
17	NA	TRBJ2-2	NA	TRBV5-1	CASSYYGRAKYTGELFF	TGCGCCAGCAGCTACTACGGCAGGGCGAAATACACCGGGGAGCTGTTTTTT
15	NA	TRBJ1-4	once	TRBV25-1	CASSEPNVAHEKLFF	TGTGCCAGCAGTGAACCGAACGTAGCCCACGAAAAACTGTTTTTT
15	NA	TRBJ1-1	NA	TRBV18	CASSAQQALDTEAFF	TGTGCCAGCTCGGCCCAACAGGCATTGGACACTGAAGCTTTCTTT
13	NA	TRBJ1-2	NA	TRBV7-9	CASSADRNYGYTF	TGTGCCAGCAGCGCAGACAGAAACTATGGCTACACCTTC
16	NA	TRBJ1-2	NA	TRBV14	CASSPLIGYSTYGYTF	TGTGCCAGCAGCCCGTTAATCGGGTACAGTACCTATGGCTACACCTTC
14	TRBD2	TRBJ2-5	NA	TRBV13	CASSFSGREETQYF	TGTGCCAGCAGCTTTTCCGGGAGGGAAGAGACCCAGTACTTC
14	NA	TRBJ1-1	NA	TRBV25-1	CASSEWGLEAEAFF	TGTGCCAGCAGTGAATGGGGGTTAGAGGCTGAAGCTTTCTTT
16	TRBD2	TRBJ2-2	NA	TRBV4-1	CASSHLGLAATGELFF	TGCGCCAGCAGCCACCTCGGGCTAGCGGCAACCGGGGAGCTGTTTTTT
14	NA	TRBJ2-3	NA	TRBV30	CAWSRQSSADTQYF	TGTGCCTGGAGTCGACAGTCCTCGGCAGATACGCAGTATTTT
14	NA	TRBJ2-7	few	TRBV5-8	CASSRRVQSYEQYF	TGTGCCAGCAGCCGGAGGGTGCAGTCCTACGAGCAGTACTTC
8	NA	TRBJ1-2	few	TRBV30	CACNGYTF	TGTGCCTGTAATGGCTACACCTTC
17	TRBD2	TRBJ2-4	NA	TRBV19	CASTPGLAGRAKNIQYF	TGTGCCAGTACCCCGGGCCTAGCGGGAAGGGCCAAAAACATTCAGTACTTC
14	NA	TRBJ1-2	few	TRBV21-1	CASRRPGRYYGYTF	TGTGCCAGCAGGCGCCCGGGGCGTTACTATGGCTACACCTTC
13	NA	TRBJ2-5	NA	TRBV5-1	CALLDPRQETQYF	TGCGCCCTTCTGGACCCGAGGCAAGAGACCCAGTACTTC
15	NA	TRBJ2-7	NA	TRBV19	CASSRRGDSLYEQYF	TGTGCCAGTAGTCGAAGGGGGGACAGCCTCTACGAGCAGTACTTC
14	NA	TRBJ2-5	NA	TRBV10-3	CAISGRVGKETQYF	TGTGCCATCAGTGGAAGGGTGGGGAAAGAGACCCAGTACTTC
15	TRBD2	TRBJ2-3	NA	TRBV7-9	CASSLGAGATDTQYF	TGTGCCAGCAGCTTAGGGGCGGGAGCTACAGATACGCAGTATTTT
15	TRBD2	TRBJ2-1	NA	TRBV6-5	CASSYWTSGVNEQFF	TGTGCCAGCAGTTACTGGACTAGCGGGGTCAATGAGCAGTTCTTC
18	NA	TRBJ1-3	NA	TRBV28	CASSLWTGLEPSGNTIYF	TGTGCCAGCAGTTTATGGACAGGCCTAGAACCCTCTGGAAACACCATATATTTT
14	NA	TRBJ2-7	NA	TRBV7-9	CASSLQGGNYEQYF	TGTGCCAGCAGCCTACAGGGTGGTAACTACGAGCAGTACTTC
15	NA	TRBJ2-2	NA	TRBV10-3	CAISPSSPIPGELFF	TGTGCCATCAGCCCCTCCTCGCCTATTCCCGGGGAGCTGTTTTTT
14	NA	TRBJ1-5	few	TRBV11-1	CASSLSPDDQPQHF	TGTGCCAGCAGCTTATCCCCGGACGATCAGCCCCAGCATTTT
18	TRBD1	TRBJ1-3	NA	TRBV11-3	CASSSGQGASDSGNTIYF	TGTGCCAGCAGCTCGGGACAGGGGGCCTCGGACTCTGGAAACACCATATATTTT
17	TRBD2	TRBJ2-2	NA	TRBV5-4	CASSPLAGGMNTGELFF	TGTGCCAGCAGCCCCCTGGCGGGAGGGATGAACACCGGGGAGCTGTTTTTT
12	NA	TRBJ2-1	NA	TRBV6-5	CASSYSTREQFF	TGTGCCAGCAGTTACTCGACGCGGGAGCAGTTCTTC
13	NA	TRBJ1-4	NA	TRBV2	CASRLGTGEKLFF	TGTGCCAGCAGACTAGGGACTGGAGAAAAACTGTTTTTT
16	NA	TRBJ2-7	once	TRBV7-9	CASSLETAGSPYEQYF	TGTGCCAGCAGCTTAGAAACGGCAGGAAGTCCCTACGAGCAGTACTTC